Below, 30 T cell receptor beta chains from the same sample are listed, as sequenced in a study of cytomegalovirus exposure and HLA in healthy donors. Method: immunoSEQ multiplex PCR; TCRdb's copy keeps in-frame clones and lacks some. In the table there are 300,000 to 400,000 clones, roughly 88% of which are singletons. The sample comprised PBMCs. The source is a man aged 25-45 years in good health and CMV-seronegative.

The CDR3 sequence is CASSYGGAYSNQPQHF. The CDR3 coding sequence is TGTGCCAGCAGCTATGGGGGGGCTTATAGCAATCAGCCCCAGCATTTT. This chain links TRBV7-2 with TRBJ1-5, with D perhaps matching TRBD1 (6 bases). V dropped 4 bases and J dropped 0 bases, with 13 bases sitting between them. The CDR3 loop spans 16 amino acids. CDR1 is SGHTA, CDR2 FQGNSA, per germline.

The genes are TRBV4-1 and TRBJ1-3, with TRBD1 matching over 8 bases. V lost 1 base to trimming and J lost 0 bases; unmatched junction nucleotides: 8. The germline V gene has CDR1 MGHRA and CDR2 YSYEKL. This CDR3 spans 18 amino acids. The CDR3 loop is CASSQAPRQGSSGNTIYF. CDR3 bases: TGCGCCAGCAGCCAAGCCCCCCGACAGGGGTCCTCTGGAAACACCATATATTTT.

This clone was detected once. The chain uses TRBV18 and TRBJ2-3, with TRBD2 matching over 9 bases. The CDR3 is made up of 14 amino acids. The ends lost 5 bases at V and 6 bases at J; junction bases unmatched: 6. Germline lookup yields CDR1 KGHSH and CDR2 LQKENI. The CDR3 bases are TGTGCCAGCTCAAGCGGGGGGCCAAGGGATACGCAGTATTTT. Its protein product is CASSSGGPRDTQYF. The variable domain in full, with the rest retrieved from reference TRBV18 and TRBJ2-3, is NAGVMQNPRHLVRRRGQEARLRCSPMKGHSHVYWYRQLPEEGLKFMVYLQKENIIDESGMPKERFSAEFPKEGPSILRIQQVVRGDSAAYFCASSSGGPRDTQYFGPGTRLTVL.

V gene TRBV18 combines with J gene TRBJ2-3; D might be TRBD2 (6 bases). Per germline, CDR1 KGHSH and CDR2 LQKENI. V was shortened by 1 base and J by 3 bases, with 26 bases between the two germline ends. The CDR3 totals 20 residues. In nucleotides, the CDR3 is TGTGCCAGCTCACCACTTTTTCCGGGAGCGCTCCCGCAAGAAACAGATACGCAGTATTTT. As protein: CASSPLFPGALPQETDTQYF.

The chain employs TRBV7-9 and TRBJ1-5, with D maybe TRBD1 (5 bases). V lost 5 bases to trimming and J lost 4 bases, with 12 bases between them. The CDR3 is 14 residues long. The germline V gene encodes CDR1 SEHNR and CDR2 FQNEAQ (reference sequence). CDR3 nucleotide sequence: TGTGCCAGCAGCCCGACTGGGGCTAATCAGCCCCAGCATTTT. It is translated as CASSPTGANQPQHF.

V and J are TRBV10-1 and TRBJ2-5; no definite D call. Germline assignment: CDR1 WNHNN and CDR2 SYGVQD (reference sequence). This CDR3 has 14 amino acids. V lost 0 bases and J lost 2, with 7 bases in between. The CDR3 sequence is CASSESEAQETQYF. For the CDR3, the DNA is TGCGCCAGCAGTGAGTCTGAAGCGCAAGAGACCCAGTACTTC.

V and J are TRBV27 and TRBJ2-3, with TRBD2 identical over 8 bases. The germline gives CDR1 MNHEY, CDR2 SMNVEV (reference sequence). This CDR3 is built from 16 residues. After removal of 5 bases from V and 4 bases from J, the junction contained 11 bases not matched to a gene. The CDR3: CASSPPGAGGSDTQYF. The DNA for the CDR3 is TGTGCCAGCAGTCCACCCGGCGCGGGGGGCTCAGATACGCAGTATTTT.

In its sample, this clone was seen once. The V call is TRBV5-1, the J call TRBJ1-2, with D maybe TRBD1 (6 bases). Per germline, CDR1 SGHRS and CDR2 YFSETQ. The ends were cut back, 4 bases at V and 0 bases at J, with 13 bases in the middle. The CDR3 runs to 15 residues. The CDR3 bases are TGCGCCAGCAGCCCCCGGACAGCTCCTAACTATGGCTACACCTTC. Translation gives CASSPRTAPNYGYTF.

The rearrangement links TRBV4-1 to TRBJ1-4; possibly TRBD1 for D (5 bases). V was pared by 4 bases and J by 3 bases, with 18 bases between. Germline values: CDR1 MGHRA, CDR2 YSYEKL. The CDR3 extends over 17 amino acids. This chain's CDR3 is CASSPLIRQGANEKLFF. CDR3 nucleotides: TGCGCCAGCAGCCCCCTGATCCGGCAGGGTGCTAATGAAAAACTGTTTTTT.

Points on this clone: Distinct nucleotide sequences in the sample also encode this CDR3. The chain carries TRBV9 and TRBJ1-3; D uncertain. The germline V and J ends were trimmed by 0 bases and 1 base, with 5 bases remaining between them. Germline V gene data show CDR1 as SGDLS and CDR2 as YYNGEE. This CDR3 is 14 amino acids long. Here the CDR3 DNA reads TGTGCCAGCAGCGTAGGAGTGTCTGGAAACACCATATATTTT. Translation gives CASSVGVSGNTIYF.

The rearrangement joins TRBV7-9 to TRBJ2-1; D remains ambiguous. CDR1 and CDR2 (germline): SEHNR, FQNEAQ (reference sequence). The CDR3 loop spans 12 amino acids. V was trimmed by 1 base and J by 6 bases, leaving 4 bases between them. The CDR3 nucleotides read TGTGCCAGCAGCTTAGGTCTCAATGAGCAGTTCTTC. Protein product: CASSLGLNEQFF.

The V gene is TRBV18, the J gene TRBJ2-4; 9 bases map to TRBD1. The CDR3 covers 14 residues. Germline assignment: CDR1 KGHSH and CDR2 LQKENI. V shed 5 bases, J shed 10 bases, and the junction held 9 bases outside the gene matches. The CDR3 loop is CASSIPGQGLIQYF. DNA of the CDR3: TGTGCCAGCTCAATACCGGGACAGGGTTTAATTCAGTACTTC.

The J gene is TRBJ2-3, the V gene TRBV7-9; D possibly corresponds to TRBD2 (6 bases). The CDR3 spans 16 residues. Germline V lookup: CDR1 SEHNR, CDR2 FQNEAQ (reference sequence). Trimming removed 0 bases at V and 2 bases at J, with 12 bases between. CDR3 DNA: TGTGCCAGCAGCTTAGCTTTGGGGGGTACCACAGATACGCAGTATTTT. Residues: CASSLALGGTTDTQYF.

This clone was seen a single time. The V call is TRBV6-5, the J call TRBJ2-7; D is possibly TRBD2 (6 bases). The V end lost 5 bases, the J end lost 2 bases, and 16 bases lay between the germline ends. CDR1 is MNHEY, CDR2 SVGAGI, per germline. The CDR3 length is 15 residues. The CDR3 DNA reads as TGTGCCAGCAGTGGAGGGGATAGAGTGACCTACGAGCAGTACTTC. Translated, it gives CASSGGDRVTYEQYF.

This chain uses TRBV11-2 with TRBJ2-2, with 7 nucleotides matching TRBD2. CDR3 length: 16 residues. Germline loops: CDR1 SGHAT, CDR2 FQNNGV. Losses at the gene ends were 7 bases for V and 2 bases for J; bases not matched to a gene: 10. The CDR3 DNA follows: TGTGCCAGCACCCTTTTGGCGGGGGTCAACACCGGGGAGCTGTTTTTT. Protein product: CASTLLAGVNTGELFF. The full variable domain, rest sourced from reference TRBV11-2 and TRBJ2-2, is EAGVAQSPRYKIIEKRQSVAFWCNPISGHATLYWYQQILGQGPKLLIQFQNNGVVDDSQLPKDRFSAERLKGVDSTLKIQPAKLEDSAVYLCASTLLAGVNTGELFFGEGSRLTVL.

The rearrangement links TRBV30 to TRBJ2-1, with TRBD1 identical over 12 bases. Germline trimming cut 5 bases from V and 7 bases from J; bases unmatched to any gene: 9. CDR1 and CDR2 from the germline V gene are GTSNPN and SVGIG (reference sequence). The CDR3 runs to 15 residues. The CDR3 region has the DNA TGTGCCTGGGAGACAACGGGACAGGGGGCGAATGAGCAGTTCTTC. It yields the protein CAWETTGQGANEQFF.

The chain joins TRBV11-2 to TRBJ1-2; no clear D. The ends were cut back, 0 bases at V and 4 bases at J, with 6 bases in the middle. The CDR3 contains 13 residues. The germline V gene has CDR1 SGHAT and CDR2 FQNNGV. The CDR3 DNA reads TGTGCCAGCAGCTTAGACCATAGCTATGGCTACACCTTC. This codes for CASSLDHSYGYTF.

The chain recombines TRBV6-5 with TRBJ1-1, with 8 bases identical to TRBD1. There are 15 residues in the CDR3. The V segment lost 10 bases and the J segment 11 bases; nucleotides outside the gene matches: 21. Germline loops: CDR1 MNHEY, CDR2 SVGAGI. CDR3 loop: CATSMGTGLRRGAFF. The DNA of the CDR3 is TGTGCCACCTCGATGGGGACAGGACTACGTAGGGGGGCTTTCTTT.

The chain joins TRBV9 to TRBJ2-7; D is uncertain. V lost 0 bases and J 3 bases, leaving 13 bases between the germline ends. Germline lookup yields CDR1 SGDLS and CDR2 YYNGEE. The CDR3 runs to 15 residues. The CDR3 region is CASSVGPGENYEQYF. DNA of the CDR3: TGTGCCAGCAGCGTAGGGCCCGGAGAAAACTACGAGCAGTACTTC.

The rearrangement joins TRBV10-1 to TRBJ2-3, with TRBD2 matching 9 bases. CDR3 length: 15 residues. The V gene end was trimmed by 5 bases and the J gene end by 3 bases; junction bases not matched to a gene: 6. The germline V gene encodes CDR1 WNHNN and CDR2 SYGVQD (reference sequence). The CDR3 reads CASSLGLATTDTQYF. The CDR3, as DNA: TGCGCCAGCAGTCTTGGACTAGCGACGACAGATACGCAGTATTTT.

The chain employs TRBV5-6 and TRBJ2-7; a possible D gene is TRBD2 (5 bases). From germline, CDR1 is SGHDT and CDR2 YYEEEE. This CDR3 comprises 13 residues. With 3 bases removed from V and 0 bases from J, the gap between germline ends came to 7 bases. CDR3: CASSWAGSYEQYF. As DNA, the CDR3 is TGTGCCAGCAGCTGGGCGGGCTCCTACGAGCAGTACTTC.

V and J are TRBV5-1 and TRBJ1-2; 7 nucleotides agree with TRBD1. The V gene end was trimmed by 4 bases and the J gene end by 5 bases; junction bases not matched to a gene: 5. The CDR3 covers 13 residues. Germline V lookup: CDR1 SGHRS, CDR2 YFSETQ. The CDR3 reads CASSPRDSYGYTF. Here the CDR3 DNA reads TGCGCCAGCAGCCCCCGGGACAGTTATGGCTACACCTTC.

This sequence joins TRBV29-1 and TRBJ1-2, with TRBD1 matching over 7 bases. The CDR3 runs to 15 residues. Germline CDR1 reads SQVTM; CDR2 reads ANQGSEA. J was trimmed by 3 bases and V by 7 bases; bases with no gene match: 14. The DNA for the CDR3 is TGCAGCGGTGTAGGGCCAAGGGACAGAGACTATGGCTACACCTTC. Amino acid sequence: CSGVGPRDRDYGYTF.

The gene calls are TRBV2 and TRBJ2-5; 11 bases line up with TRBD2. CDR3 length equals 15 residues. Trimming removed 4 bases from V and 4 bases from J; junction bases left unmatched: 5. CDR1 is SNHLY, CDR2 FYNNEI, per germline. DNA for the CDR3: TGTGCCAGCAGTGGGAATAGCGGGGGGGCAGAGACCCAGTACTTC. This codes for CASSGNSGGAETQYF. The full variable domain, with the rest looked up from reference TRBV2 and TRBJ2-5, is EPEVTQTPSHQVTQMGQEVILRCVPISNHLYFYWYRQILGQKVEFLVSFYNNEISEKSEIFDDQFSVERPDGSNFTLKIRSTKLEDSAMYFCASSGNSGGAETQYFGPGTRLLVL.

The chain uses TRBV19 and TRBJ2-7; 7 nucleotides agree with TRBD1. V trimming: 6 bases; J trimming: 5 bases; junction bases outside the gene matches: 13. The CDR3 covers 15 residues. CDR1 and CDR2 (germline): LNHDA, SQIVND (reference sequence). CDR3 region: CASSVQGTVSNEQYF. The CDR3 coding sequence is TGTGCCAGTAGCGTACAGGGGACCGTAAGTAACGAGCAGTACTTC.

The chain joins TRBV10-3 to TRBJ2-5, with 8 bases that match TRBD2. Germline V lookup: CDR1 ENHRY, CDR2 SYGVKD. The CDR3 has 15 residues. V lost 2 bases, J lost 5 bases, and 7 bases stayed unmatched. The CDR3 region is CAISESERGIETQYF. DNA of the CDR3: TGTGCCATCAGTGAGAGCGAGCGGGGGATTGAGACCCAGTACTTC.

This chain connects TRBV5-6 to TRBJ2-7, with a weak D call TRBD1 (6 bases). This CDR3 region has 14 residues. V gave up 5 bases and J gave up 0 bases, with 12 bases separating them. Germline assignment: CDR1 SGHDT and CDR2 YYEEEE. The CDR3 region has the DNA TGTGCCAGCAGGGAGAGGACAGCCTCCTACGAGCAGTACTTC. It codes for CASRERTASYEQYF. The whole variable domain, filled in from reference TRBV5-6 and TRBJ2-7, reads DAGVTQSPTHLIKTRGQQVTLRCSPKSGHDTVSWYQQALGQGPQFIFQYYEEEERQRGNFPDRFSGHQFPNYSSELNVNALLLGDSALYLCASRERTASYEQYFGPGTRLTVT.

The chain links TRBV6-5 to TRBJ1-5, with 8 positions matching TRBD1. The J segment lost 5 bases and the V segment lost 8 bases, leaving 8 bases of the junction unmatched. CDR1 and CDR2 from the germline V gene are MNHEY and SVGAGI. This CDR3 region has 14 residues. CDR3 protein: CASAQGQAYQPQHF. CDR3 coding DNA: TGTGCCAGCGCTCAGGGACAGGCGTATCAGCCCCAGCATTTT.

J is TRBJ2-1 and V is TRBV10-1; 14 positions match TRBD2. CDR1 is WNHNN and CDR2 is SYGVQD in the germline V gene (reference sequence). The CDR3 length is 12 residues. The V segment lost 10 bases and the J segment 10 bases; nucleotides outside the gene matches: 3. CDR3 sequence: CATGLAGGEQFF. CDR3 nucleotide sequence: TGCGCCACAGGACTAGCGGGGGGCGAGCAGTTCTTC.

The V gene is TRBV19, the J gene TRBJ2-7; TRBD2 aligns across 9 bases. The germline V gene has CDR1 LNHDA and CDR2 SQIVND (reference sequence). CDR3 length equals 16 residues. The ends lost 1 base at V and 3 bases at J; junction bases unmatched: 7. The CDR3 loop is CASSIGSSGVSYEQYF. The CDR3 DNA follows: TGTGCCAGTAGTATAGGTTCTAGCGGGGTAAGCTACGAGCAGTACTTC.